Listed below are T cell receptor beta chains from one sample, sequenced in a study of a mutant IDH1 vaccine in newly diagnosed glioma. TCRdb's copy holds only in-frame clones and misses some; the assay was immunoSEQ multiplex PCR. The sample consists of 40,000 to 55,000 clones, approximately 78% of them appearing once. Their antigen targets remain unknown. Sequencing was performed on PBMCs, taken from a glioma patient whose treatment included an IDH1 peptide vaccine. Every receptor here comes from a man aged 45 to 65 with glioma. Both conserved end residues are part of each CDR3. The D gene is left open where the match is weak. Where a row states a size, it is once, few, many or the class of an expanded clone; other rows omit it.

TRBV4-3,TRBJ2-1,once,15,NA,CASSQGRGSYNEQFF,TGCGCCAGCAGCCAAGGGAGGGGGTCCTACAATGAGCAGTTCTTC
TRBV4-1,TRBJ2-2,NA,15,TRBD1,CASSPGTGNTGELFF,TGCGCCAGCAGCCCTGGGACAGGGAACACCGGGGAGCTGTTTTTT
TRBV7-2,TRBJ1-2,NA,14,TRBD1,CASSQQGANYGYTF,TGTGCCAGCAGCCAACAGGGGGCGAACTATGGCTACACCTTC
TRBV4-1,TRBJ2-7,once,15,NA,CASSQLATVTYEQYF,TGCGCCAGCAGCCAATTAGCGACCGTCACCTACGAGCAGTACTTC
TRBV6-1,TRBJ2-3,NA,12,NA,CASRSSTDTQYF,TGTGCCAGCAGATCTAGCACAGATACGCAGTATTTT
TRBV27,TRBJ1-5,NA,14,NA,CASSLGGPGQPQHF,TGTGCCAGCAGTTTGGGGGGGCCGGGACAGCCCCAGCATTTT
TRBV19,TRBJ2-1,few,15,TRBD1,CASSAPGQGYNEQFF,TGTGCCAGTAGTGCCCCGGGACAGGGTTACAATGAGCAGTTCTTC
TRBV5-6,TRBJ1-1,NA,14,NA,CASSFGESGTEAFF,TGTGCCAGCAGCTTTGGGGAATCGGGAACTGAAGCTTTCTTT
TRBV19,TRBJ1-5,NA,16,NA,CASSFPRTPGNQPQHF,TGTGCCAGTAGTTTCCCTCGGACCCCGGGAAATCAGCCCCAGCATTTT
TRBV5-1,TRBJ1-1,NA,14,NA,CASSWTQTNTEAFF,TGCGCCAGCAGCTGGACCCAAACAAACACTGAAGCTTTCTTT
TRBV30,TRBJ1-2,NA,12,TRBD1,CAWRQGAGGYTF,TGTGCCTGGAGACAGGGGGCTGGAGGCTACACCTTC
TRBV11-2,TRBJ1-1,few,13,NA,CASSLRVDTEAFF,TGTGCCAGCAGCTTAAGAGTTGACACTGAAGCTTTCTTT
TRBV6-1,TRBJ1-1,NA,13,NA,CASNELNNSEAFF,TGTGCCAGCAATGAGCTTAATAACAGTGAAGCTTTCTTT
TRBV9,TRBJ1-6,NA,14,NA,CASSGGSSNSPLHF,TGTGCCAGCAGCGGAGGGTCCAGTAATTCACCCCTCCACTTT
TRBV30,TRBJ2-7,NA,14,TRBD1,CAWSVGTGAYEQYF,TGTGCCTGGAGTGTGGGGACAGGGGCCTACGAGCAGTACTTC
TRBV16,TRBJ1-3,NA,13,NA,CATTFPGRNTIYF,TGTGCCACTACCTTCCCTGGGCGAAACACCATATATTTT
TRBV7-9,TRBJ1-1,NA,17,TRBD1,CASSLAWGDRGNTEAFF,TGTGCCAGCAGCTTAGCATGGGGGGACAGGGGGAACACTGAAGCTTTCTTT
TRBV15,TRBJ2-5,NA,15,NA,CATSRDPQQQETQYF,TGTGCCACCAGCAGAGATCCGCAGCAACAAGAGACCCAGTACTTC
TRBV5-1,TRBJ2-7,NA,14,NA,CASSRGSGGYEQYF,TGCGCCAGCAGTAGGGGCTCAGGAGGGTACGAGCAGTACTTC
TRBV6-5,TRBJ1-3,NA,14,NA,CASRYDHSGNTIYF,TGTGCCAGCAGATACGACCACTCTGGAAACACCATATATTTT
TRBV5-1,TRBJ2-1,NA,15,TRBD1,CASTVTGANYNEQFF,TGCGCCAGCACCGTAACAGGGGCCAACTACAATGAGCAGTTCTTC
TRBV11-2,TRBJ2-2,NA,13,NA,CASSQAYTGELFF,TGTGCCAGCAGCCAGGCCTACACCGGGGAGCTGTTTTTT
TRBV18,TRBJ1-3,NA,20,TRBD1,CASSPLAGTGSTGSGNTIYF,TGTGCCAGCTCACCTCTTGCCGGGACAGGGTCCACGGGGAGTGGAAACACCATATATTTT
TRBV19,TRBJ2-7,NA,17,NA,CASSIDFGTQGPYEQYF,TGTGCCAGTAGTATAGATTTCGGGACCCAAGGCCCCTACGAGCAGTACTTC
TRBV27,TRBJ1-1,NA,14,NA,CASNSGDLDTEAFF,TGTGCCAGCAATTCGGGGGATTTGGACACTGAAGCTTTCTTT
TRBV5-1,TRBJ2-2,NA,19,NA,CASSLAPAGMFESTGELFF,TGCGCCAGCAGCTTGGCCCCCGCAGGGATGTTTGAGAGCACCGGGGAGCTGTTTTTT
TRBV7-2,TRBJ1-1,few,14,TRBD1,CASSLLQGGTEAFF,TGTGCCAGCAGCTTACTTCAGGGGGGCACTGAAGCTTTCTTT
TRBV6-5,TRBJ1-3,NA,11,NA,CASSFGNTIYF,TGTGCCAGCAGTTTTGGAAACACCATATATTTT
TRBV11-1,TRBJ1-1,NA,14,NA,CASSFKGGGTEAFF,TGTGCCAGCAGCTTCAAGGGAGGGGGCACTGAAGCTTTCTTT